Presented here are 20 T cell receptor beta chains from one specimen sequenced in a study of Ad26.COV2.S vaccination and SARS-CoV-2 variants. Treatment reported: roughly 20 received Ad26.COV2.S at low or high dose, single or two shots; about five received placebo; per-sample allocation not given. Day 63 after the first vaccine or placebo injection was the time point for sampling. Method: immunoSEQ multiplex PCR; TCRdb's copy keeps in-frame clones and lacks some. This table holds hundreds of thousands of clones, 90% found once. The sample here was peripheral blood, taken in a trial of Ad26.COV2.S vaccine versus placebo. The receptor source for this set is a person between 18 and 60 years old who received the Ad26.COV2.S COVID-19 vaccine or a placebo.

This rearrangement joins TRBV27 to TRBJ1-2; no clear D gene. This CDR3 has 19 residues. Trimming stripped 3 bases from V and 3 bases from J, with 26 bases between. From germline, CDR1 is MNHEY and CDR2 SMNVEV (reference sequence). In nucleotides, the CDR3 is TGTGCCAGCAGTTTGCGAGGGAGCCCGTTGGGATTTGGGGACTATGGCTACACCTTC. It is translated as CASSLRGSPLGFGDYGYTF.

Only a few counts were recorded for this clone. At one end, the junction sequence differs from germline, possibly due to a read error. V gene TRBV7-7 combines with J gene TRBJ2-2; D not resolved. Looked up from germline, CDR1 is SSHAT and CDR2 is FNYEAQ (reference sequence). This CDR3 comprises 12 residues. The CDR3 coding sequence is TGTGCTAGCAGCTCGATGGGCGGGGAGCTGTTTTTT. Amino acid sequence: CASSSMGGELFF.

The gene calls are TRBV6-2 or TRBV6-3 and TRBJ1-2, with a possible D match to TRBD1 (5 bases). The V and J ends lost 2 bases and 3 bases respectively, with 19 bases between them. Germline V gives CDR1 MNHEY, CDR2 SVGEGT. CDR3 length equals 17 residues. The CDR3 spells CASSYHRDSGSYYGYTF. CDR3 nucleotides: TGTGCCAGCAGTTACCATAGAGACAGCGGATCCTACTATGGCTACACCTTC.

The rearrangement links TRBV6-2 or TRBV6-3 to TRBJ2-7; maybe TRBD1 (6 bases). V lost 5 bases to trimming and J lost 3 bases, with 11 bases between them. The germline V gene has CDR1 MNHEY and CDR2 SVGEGT. The CDR3 loop spans 13 amino acids. In DNA form, the CDR3 reads TGTGCCAGCAGTCGGACAGATAACTACGAGCAGTACTTC. Amino acids: CASSRTDNYEQYF.

The V and J genes are TRBV27 and TRBJ2-7, with TRBD1 identical over 9 bases. The CDR3 spans 18 residues. The ends lost 5 bases at V and 1 base at J; junction bases unmatched: 15. Germline CDR1 MNHEY, CDR2 SMNVEV (reference sequence). The CDR3 region is CASSITSTPGQGSYEQYF. The CDR3 nucleotides read TGTGCCAGCAGTATAACATCGACTCCGGGACAGGGATCCTACGAGCAGTACTTC.

The V call is TRBV18, the J call TRBJ1-2; 10 positions match TRBD1. J gave up 6 bases and V 8 bases, and 6 bases lay outside the gene matches. CDR1 is KGHSH, CDR2 LQKENI, per germline. CDR3 length: 13 residues. CDR3 sequence: CASTGQGGHGYTF. The CDR3 coding sequence is TGTGCCAGCACTGGACAGGGGGGACATGGCTACACCTTC.

The V and J genes are TRBV20-1 and TRBJ2-5; D might be TRBD2 (5 bases). Germline V lookup: CDR1 DFQATT, CDR2 SNEGSKA (reference sequence). Trimming cost V 3 bases and J 0 bases, with 11 bases left between them. CDR3 length: 14 residues. The CDR3 bases are TGCAGTGCTAGTGGAGCGGCGAACCAAGAGACCCAGTACTTC. It translates to CSASGAANQETQYF.

The chain carries TRBV30 and TRBJ1-1, with D unresolved. Germline loops: CDR1 GTSNPN, CDR2 SVGIG (reference sequence). V was cut by 2 bases and J by 0 bases, with 10 bases left in between. The CDR3 sequence is 14 residues long. As DNA, the CDR3 is TGTGCCTGGAGTCAAGGAAAGTTGAACACTGAAGCTTTCTTT. This codes for CAWSQGKLNTEAFF.

This clone was detected only a few times. CDR3 coding DNA: TGTGCCAGCTCACTTAAGGAGCGGACCGGGGAGCTGTTTTTT. Translation: CASSLKERTGELFF. The chain combines TRBV18 with TRBJ2-2; D may be TRBD2 (5 bases). V lost 4 bases and J 5 bases, leaving 11 bases between the germline ends. The CDR3 consists of 14 residues. Germline-derived CDR1 and CDR2 are KGHSH and LQKENI.

V and J are TRBV6-5 and TRBJ1-3; D not resolved. The CDR3 consists of 14 residues. V lost 8 bases and J 0 bases, leaving 11 bases between the germline ends. Germline loops: CDR1 MNHEY, CDR2 SVGAGI. CDR3 nucleotides: TGTGCCAGCTCCCTCTACGGCTCTGGAAACACCATATATTTT. Its translation is CASSLYGSGNTIYF.

The table lists this clone with a few counts. The J gene is TRBJ2-1, the V gene TRBV6-6; 9 bases are shared with TRBD2. J was trimmed by 3 bases and V by 4 bases; bases with no gene match: 7. The CDR3 extends over 16 amino acids. Germline values: CDR1 MNHNY, CDR2 SVGAGI (reference sequence). CDR3 bases: TGTGCCAGCAGTTCCGGCGGGAGGGCCGGCTACAATGAGCAGTTCTTC. Translation: CASSSGGRAGYNEQFF.

The V and J genes are TRBV19 and TRBJ2-5, with 11 bases identical to TRBD2. CDR1 is LNHDA, CDR2 SQIVND, per germline (reference sequence). The CDR3 sequence is 16 residues long. V lost 5 bases, J lost 2 bases, and 7 bases stayed unmatched. CDR3 in DNA: TGTGCCAGTAGTCATCTAGCGGGAGGCCCTCAAGAGACCCAGTACTTC. This translates into CASSHLAGGPQETQYF.

Comments on this clone: Other DNA sequences within the sample encode an identical CDR3. The rearrangement joins TRBV12-3 or TRBV12-4 to TRBJ2-3; D remains unclear. Trimming stripped 2 bases from V and 6 bases from J, with 6 bases between. The CDR3 is made up of 12 amino acids. The CDR3 DNA reads as TGTGCCAGCAGTTTACTAGGGGATACGCAGTATTTT. Amino acid sequence: CASSLLGDTQYF.

The chain employs TRBV24-1 and TRBJ2-1; TRBD2 agrees at 14 bases. CDR1 and CDR2 from the germline V gene are KGHDR and SFDVKD. The CDR3 extends over 15 amino acids. V trimming: 10 bases; J trimming: 8 bases; junction bases outside the gene matches: 9. Written as DNA, the CDR3 is TGTGCCACAGCCGGGACTAGCGGGAGTGGTTATGAGCAGTTCTTC. Translated: CATAGTSGSGYEQFF.

The chain couples TRBV5-6 to TRBJ2-3, with 11 nucleotides matching TRBD2. J gave up 7 bases and V 4 bases, and 8 bases lay outside the gene matches. Germline V CDR1 and CDR2: SGHDT, YYEEEE. The CDR3 runs to 15 residues. This chain's CDR3 is CASSLRLAGFYTQYF. CDR3 coding DNA: TGTGCCAGCAGCCTAAGACTAGCGGGATTTTATACGCAGTATTTT.

The V gene is TRBV5-6, the J gene TRBJ1-1; D is ambiguous. The CDR3 length is 14 residues. Per germline, CDR1 SGHDT and CDR2 YYEEEE. V lost 4 bases to trimming and J lost 1 base, with 11 bases between them. The CDR3 region is CASSRPGENTEAFF. Here the CDR3 DNA reads TGTGCCAGCAGCCGCCCTGGGGAGAACACTGAAGCTTTCTTT.

The DNA for the CDR3 is TGTGCCAGCAGCAGGGGGTGGGAGCGCGGCACTGAAGCTTTCTTT. This codes for CASSRGWERGTEAFF. The genes are TRBV7-2 and TRBJ1-1, with a tentative D call TRBD1 (6 bases). Trimming removed 5 bases at V and 4 bases at J, with 17 bases between. The length of the CDR3 is 15 residues. CDR1 is SGHTA, CDR2 FQGNSA, per germline. The whole variable domain, remainder taken from reference TRBV7-2 and TRBJ1-1, is GAGVSQSPSNKVTEKGKDVELRCDPISGHTALYWYRQSLGQGLEFLIYFQGNSAPDKSGLPSDRFSAERTGGSVSTLTIQRTQQEDSAVYLCASSRGWERGTEAFFGQGTRLTVV.

This chain uses TRBV19 with TRBJ2-7; 7 bases match TRBD1. V shed 5 bases, J shed 2 bases, and the junction held 3 bases outside the gene matches. The CDR3 contains 13 residues. The germline V gene has CDR1 LNHDA and CDR2 SQIVND (reference sequence). The CDR3, as DNA: TGTGCCAGTAGTGGGGACAGTACCTACGAGCAGTACTTC. It yields the protein CASSGDSTYEQYF.

The rearrangement joins TRBV7-9 to TRBJ2-1; D ambiguous. Trimming stripped 2 bases from V and 1 base from J, with 15 bases between. This CDR3 has 17 residues. The germline V gene encodes CDR1 SEHNR and CDR2 FQNEAQ (reference sequence). The CDR3 bases are TGTGCCAGCAGCTTAAAGTTGTTAGTGGGGTCCTACAATGAGCAGTTCTTC. Translated, it gives CASSLKLLVGSYNEQFF.

The DNA of the CDR3 is TGTGCCAGCATAGGGGCCATGAACACTGAAGCTTTCTTT. It translates to CASIGAMNTEAFF. The V and J genes are TRBV6-5 and TRBJ1-1; possibly TRBD1 for D (5 bases). The germline gives CDR1 MNHEY, CDR2 SVGAGI. Trimming left V 7 bases short and J 0 bases short, with 9 bases between. The CDR3 runs to 13 residues.